The 18 T cell receptor beta chains below were found in one sample sequenced in a study of blood T cell repertoires in COVID-19. Libraries were prepared by immunoSEQ multiplex PCR; TCRdb keeps only in-frame clonotypes and omits some of them. This sample has 150,000 to 200,000 clones; 89% occur once, and the top ten carry around 6.6%. Specimen: peripheral blood. These receptors were collected from a man aged 40-55 years with acute or convalescent COVID-19.

The chain recombines TRBV27 with TRBJ2-7, with D unclear. V lost 8 bases and J lost 6, with 17 bases in between. Germline loops: CDR1 MNHEY, CDR2 SMNVEV (reference sequence). This CDR3 region has 13 residues. As DNA, the CDR3 is TGTGCCAGCTATTCGCGTATTAGTGGCGAGCAGTACTTC. This encodes CASYSRISGEQYF.

This rearrangement joins TRBV29-1 to TRBJ1-1, with TRBD1 matching over 7 bases. Germline CDR1 and CDR2: SQVTM and ANQGSEA. Germline trimming cut 3 bases from V and 5 bases from J; bases unmatched to any gene: 3. The CDR3 loop spans 12 amino acids. CDR3 sequence: CSVEGQRTEAFF. CDR3 sequence (DNA): TGCAGCGTTGAGGGACAGAGGACTGAAGCTTTCTTT.

CDR3 nucleotide sequence: TGTGCCAGCAGCCGGACTCCCTACAATGAGCAGTTCTTC. It encodes CASSRTPYNEQFF. This sequence joins TRBV7-9 and TRBJ2-1, with D possibly TRBD2 on 5 matching bases. Germline loops: CDR1 SEHNR, CDR2 FQNEAQ (reference sequence). The V end lost 5 bases, the J end lost 2 bases, and 7 bases lay between the germline ends. The CDR3 extends over 13 amino acids.

This chain connects TRBV5-1 to TRBJ2-7; a weak D match, TRBD1 (6 bases). Trimming stripped 3 bases from V and 0 bases from J, with 16 bases between. The germline CDR1 and CDR2 sequences are SGHRS and YFSETQ. The CDR3 runs 16 residues. The CDR3 DNA reads TGCGCCAGCAGCTCCTTGTGGGGGCAATCCTCCTACGAGCAGTACTTC. Amino acid sequence: CASSSLWGQSSYEQYF. Full variable domain (outside the CDR3, taken from reference TRBV5-1 and TRBJ2-7): KAGVTQTPRYLIKTRGQQVTLSCSPISGHRSVSWYQQTPGQGLQFLFEYFSETQRNKGNFPGRFSGRQFSNSRSEMNVSTLELGDSALYLCASSSLWGQSSYEQYFGPGTRLTVT.

Turning to this clone: The missing conserved phenylalanine or tryptophan at the end of this CDR3 makes a read error likely. CDR3 nucleotide sequence: TGTGCCAGCCGACAGACTAGCGGGGGGTCCTACGAGCAGTACTCC. Amino acid sequence: CASRQTSGGSYEQYS. This chain joins TRBV6-5 and TRBJ2-7, with TRBD2 identical over 13 bases. The CDR3 is made up of 15 amino acids. Germline CDR1 and CDR2: MNHEY and SVGAGI. V lost 8 bases, J lost 1 base, and 5 bases stayed unmatched.

The V call is TRBV25-1, the J call TRBJ2-7, with TRBD1 matching over 7 bases. Germline V gene lookup returns CDR1 MGHDK and CDR2 SYGVNS. The ends lost 1 base at V and 4 bases at J; junction bases unmatched: 4. This CDR3 has 14 amino acids. CDR3 sequence: CASSEWTGGYEQYF. For the CDR3, the DNA is TGTGCCAGCAGTGAATGGACAGGTGGGTACGAGCAGTACTTC.

CDR3 sequence (DNA): TGTGCCAGCAGCTTGGTGGCGGTCGAGTACTTC. The encoded protein is CASSLVAVEYF. The V gene is TRBV5-5, the J gene TRBJ2-4; no definite D call. This CDR3 is 11 amino acids long. Trimming took 0 bases from V and 14 from J, leaving 9 bases between them. Germline lookup yields CDR1 SGHKS and CDR2 YYEKEE (reference sequence).

The chain uses TRBV19 and TRBJ2-1, with 7 bases fitting TRBD1. Per germline, CDR1 LNHDA and CDR2 SQIVND (reference sequence). Trimming cost V 3 bases and J 6 bases; bases outside gene matches: 2. The CDR3 length is 13 residues. The CDR3, as DNA: TGTGCCAGTAGTATGACAGGGTCCAATGAGCAGTTCTTC. It codes for CASSMTGSNEQFF.

The rearrangement joins TRBV2 to TRBJ1-5, with TRBD1 identical over 7 bases. Germline V gene lookup returns CDR1 SNHLY and CDR2 FYNNEI. V was clipped by 9 bases and J by 2 bases; unmatched bases: 4. The CDR3 sequence is 13 residues long. The CDR3 spells CASGDSRNQPQHF. The DNA of the CDR3 is TGTGCCAGTGGGGACAGCCGCAATCAGCCCCAGCATTTT.

CDR3 DNA: TGTGCCAGCAGTACCCCAGGGGCTGGGGCTTTCTTT. Its translation is CASSTPGAGAFF. The chain is built from TRBV28 and TRBJ1-1; possible D gene TRBD1, 6 bases. Trimming took off 5 bases at V and 11 bases at J, with 15 bases between the two ends. This CDR3 spans 12 amino acids. Germline CDR1 and CDR2: MDHEN and SYDVKM.

The chain employs TRBV27 and TRBJ1-4; 9 bases map to TRBD1. Germline-derived CDR1 and CDR2 are MNHEY and SMNVEV (reference sequence). Losses at the gene ends were 8 bases for V and 8 bases for J; bases not matched to a gene: 6. The CDR3 totals 13 residues. CDR3 sequence: CASGGQGNEKLFF. In nucleotides, the CDR3 is TGTGCCAGCGGTGGACAGGGGAACGAAAAACTGTTTTTT. The whole variable domain, filled in from reference TRBV27 and TRBJ1-4, reads EAQVTQNPRYLITVTGKKLTVTCSQNMNHEYMSWYRQDPGLGLRQIYYSMNVEVTDKGDVPEGYKVSRKEKRNFPLILESPSPNQTSLYFCASGGQGNEKLFFGSGTQLSVL.

The chain uses TRBV5-6 and TRBJ2-7, with D tentatively TRBD1 (6 bases). The CDR3 has 13 residues. The ends were cut back, 1 base at V and 7 bases at J, with 12 bases in the middle. CDR1 SGHDT and CDR2 YYEEEE come from the germline V gene. CDR3: CASSLPGVGEQYF. DNA of the CDR3: TGTGCCAGCAGCTTGCCAGGGGTAGGAGAGCAGTACTTC.

The J gene is TRBJ2-5, the V gene TRBV2, with D perhaps matching TRBD1 (5 bases). Trimming cost V 7 bases and J 5 bases, with 17 bases left between them. In germline, CDR1 is SNHLY, CDR2 FYNNEI. This CDR3 contains 14 residues. The CDR3 DNA sequence: TGTGCCAGCACCGAAGGGGCATTGTCGGAGACCCAGTACTTC. Protein product: CASTEGALSETQYF.

The rearrangement joins TRBV19 to TRBJ2-1, with 7 bases fitting TRBD1. Trimming removed 8 bases from V and 0 bases from J; junction bases left unmatched: 7. Germline CDR1 LNHDA, CDR2 SQIVND (reference sequence). This CDR3 has 15 residues. The CDR3, as DNA: TGTGCCAGTGCCGGGACAGCAAGCTCCTACAATGAGCAGTTCTTC. Translated, it gives CASAGTASSYNEQFF.

This chain joins TRBV10-1 and TRBJ2-5, with TRBD2 matching over 10 bases. This CDR3 has 16 residues. V lost 3 bases, J lost 4 bases, and 8 bases stayed unmatched. Germline V gives CDR1 WNHNN, CDR2 SYGVQD (reference sequence). CDR3 loop: CASSDLGLAEGETQYF. For the CDR3, the DNA is TGCGCCAGCAGTGACCTCGGACTAGCGGAGGGAGAGACCCAGTACTTC.

The chain couples TRBV11-2 to TRBJ1-1; D not certain. The CDR3 covers 13 residues. CDR1 and CDR2 (germline): SGHAT, FQNNGV. The ends were cut back, 1 base at V and 1 base at J, with 4 bases in the middle. The CDR3 is CASSLAGNTEAFF. The CDR3 nucleotides are TGTGCCAGCAGCTTAGCGGGGAACACTGAAGCTTTCTTT. The entire variable domain, with the rest obtained from reference TRBV11-2 and TRBJ1-1, is as follows: EAGVAQSPRYKIIEKRQSVAFWCNPISGHATLYWYQQILGQGPKLLIQFQNNGVVDDSQLPKDRFSAERLKGVDSTLKIQPAKLEDSAVYLCASSLAGNTEAFFGQGTRLTVV.

This sequence joins TRBV28 and TRBJ1-3; unclear D gene. CDR3 size: 13 residues. Trimming removed 2 bases from V and 3 bases from J, with 5 bases in between. Germline CDR1 is MDHEN and CDR2 is SYDVKM. The CDR3: CASSLTVGNTIYF. CDR3 coding DNA: TGTGCCAGCAGTTTAACTGTTGGAAACACCATATATTTT.

The chain links TRBV11-2 to TRBJ2-1; D unresolved. The germline V gene encodes CDR1 SGHAT and CDR2 FQNNGV. The length of the CDR3 is 16 residues. Trimming removed 5 bases from V and 0 bases from J, with 14 bases in between. CDR3 nucleotides: TGTGCCAGCAGCCCCTCCACTCGTTCCTCCTACAATGAGCAGTTCTTC. Residues: CASSPSTRSSYNEQFF.